Listed here are 3 T cell receptor beta chains from one sample, sequenced in a study of cytomegalovirus exposure and HLA in healthy donors. Profiling relied on immunoSEQ multiplex PCR, and the TCRdb table lists in-frame clones only, not all of them. The top ten hold 15% of the sample, which has 50,000 to 65,000 clones, roughly 89% seen once. Sequenced sample: PBMCs. These receptor sequences come from a woman aged 18-29 years in good health and CMV-seronegative.

The J gene is TRBJ2-3, the V gene TRBV6-5; 7 positions match TRBD1. J was trimmed by 4 bases and V by 5 bases; bases with no gene match: 3. The CDR3 sequence is 13 residues long. Germline CDR1 and CDR2: MNHEY and SVGAGI. CDR3 sequence (DNA): TGTGCCAGCAGTGCGCAGGGGGCAGATACGCAGTATTTT. Protein sequence: CASSAQGADTQYF.

This rearrangement joins TRBV5-4 to TRBJ2-7, with 11 bases identical to TRBD2. The J segment lost 1 base and the V segment lost 0 bases, leaving 9 bases of the junction unmatched. The length of the CDR3 is 18 residues. Germline V CDR1 and CDR2: SGHNT, YYREEE (reference sequence). CDR3: CASSLAVAGGPQSYEQYF. CDR3 in DNA: TGTGCCAGCAGCTTGGCCGTAGCGGGAGGGCCCCAATCCTACGAGCAGTACTTC.

CDR3 protein: CASSLRGLGYNEQFF. The CDR3 DNA reads TGTGCCAGCAGCTTAAGGGGTTTAGGATACAATGAGCAGTTCTTC. V is TRBV7-8 and J is TRBJ2-1; weak D call: TRBD1 (5 bases). Trimming removed 2 bases from V and 4 bases from J, with 12 bases in between. This CDR3 region has 15 residues. Germline V gives CDR1 SGHVS, CDR2 FQNEAQ.